The next 30 T cell receptor beta chains were all read from a single sample in a study of cytotoxic CD8 clonotypes in ibrutinib-treated CLL. Repertoires were generated with immunoSEQ multiplex PCR, while TCRdb's copy carries only in-frame clones and drops some. This table holds roughly 56,000 clones, approximately 71% found once. The input for sequencing was PBMCs, taken after 12 months of ibrutinib treatment. The receptors stem from a human donor with chronic lymphocytic leukemia.

This sequence joins TRBV5-1 and TRBJ2-7; 8 nucleotides line up with TRBD2. The germline V gene encodes CDR1 SGHRS and CDR2 YFSETQ. The CDR3 runs to 12 residues. In nucleotides, the CDR3 is TGCGCGAGTGGCACTAGCGGTTACGAGCAGTACTTC. Its protein product is CASGTSGYEQYF. Full variable domain (rest looked up from reference TRBV5-1 and TRBJ2-7): KAGVTQTPRYLIKTRGQQVTLSCSPISGHRSVSWYQQTPGQGLQFLFEYFSETQRNKGNFPGRFSGRQFSNSRSEMNVSTLELGDSALYLCASGTSGYEQYFGPGTRLTVT.

The J gene is TRBJ2-7, the V gene TRBV27; D is perhaps TRBD1 (5 bases). Germline loops: CDR1 MNHEY, CDR2 SMNVEV (reference sequence). The length of the CDR3 is 14 residues. The V end lost 5 bases, the J end lost 2 bases, and 13 bases lay between the germline ends. The CDR3: CASSRQGSTYEQYF. The CDR3 DNA sequence: TGTGCCAGCAGTAGGCAGGGTTCTACCTACGAGCAGTACTTC.

This clone was found a few times. This chain uses TRBV2 with TRBJ1-4, with 9 bases lining up with TRBD1. The CDR3 contains 13 residues. Per germline, CDR1 SNHLY and CDR2 FYNNEI. Trimming at V came to 7 bases and at J to 10 bases, leaving 7 bases not matched to a gene. The CDR3 nucleotides read TGTGCCAGCACCGGGACAGGGTCTGTAAAACTGTTTTTT. This gives the protein CASTGTGSVKLFF.

The V call is TRBV18, the J call TRBJ2-7, with TRBD1 identical over 9 bases. J was trimmed by 5 bases and V by 6 bases; bases with no gene match: 11. The germline V gene encodes CDR1 KGHSH and CDR2 LQKENI. CDR3 length: 15 residues. CDR3 protein: CASSLGQGNSDEQYF. In nucleotides, the CDR3 is TGTGCCAGCTCCCTCGGACAGGGGAATTCCGACGAGCAGTACTTC. Drawing the rest from reference TRBV18 and TRBJ2-7, the complete variable domain is NAGVMQNPRHLVRRRGQEARLRCSPMKGHSHVYWYRQLPEEGLKFMVYLQKENIIDESGMPKERFSAEFPKEGPSILRIQQVVRGDSAAYFCASSLGQGNSDEQYFGPGTRLTVT.

The rearrangement joins TRBV6-1 to TRBJ2-2, with TRBD2 as a possible D gene (6 bases). Germline V gene lookup returns CDR1 MNHNS and CDR2 SASEGT. The CDR3 consists of 18 residues. The ends were cut back, 1 base at V and 0 bases at J, with 15 bases in the middle. CDR3 amino acids: CASSEERVGLTNTGELFF. DNA for the CDR3: TGTGCCAGCAGTGAAGAGCGGGTAGGACTAACGAACACCGGGGAGCTGTTTTTT.

The gene calls are TRBV9 and TRBJ2-5; perhaps TRBD2 as D (5 bases). Looked up from germline, CDR1 is SGDLS and CDR2 is YYNGEE. Between the trimmed V and J ends, which lost 3 bases and 0 bases, there was a span of 9 bases. The CDR3 extends over 14 amino acids. The CDR3 protein is CASSAEDYQETQYF. The CDR3, as DNA: TGTGCCAGCAGCGCAGAGGACTACCAAGAGACCCAGTACTTC.

J is TRBJ2-3 and V is TRBV4-2; D is ambiguous. The CDR3 covers 12 residues. Germline V lookup: CDR1 LGHNA, CDR2 YNFKEQ. CDR3 coding DNA: TGTGCTGTACGAGGCACTACGGATACGCAGTATTTT. Translating gives CAVRGTTDTQYF.

V is TRBV6-5 and J is TRBJ2-3, with D possibly matching TRBD2 (5 bases). The germline V and J ends were trimmed by 4 bases and 6 bases, with 11 bases remaining between them. There are 13 residues in the CDR3. From germline, CDR1 is MNHEY and CDR2 SVGAGI. The CDR3 nucleotides are TGTGCCAGCAGTTTGCCCGGCGGGGATACGCAGTATTTT. It codes for CASSLPGGDTQYF.

This clone appeared a few times. The chain links TRBV28 to TRBJ2-7; perhaps TRBD2 as D (5 bases). The CDR3 is made up of 15 amino acids. Germline-derived CDR1 and CDR2 are MDHEN and SYDVKM. V lost 2 bases to trimming and J lost 3 bases, with 14 bases between them. CDR3 sequence: CASSLTTGVNYEQYF. The CDR3 coding sequence is TGTGCCAGCAGTTTAACAACCGGGGTGAACTACGAGCAGTACTTC.

This clone was observed a few times. The CDR3 loop is CASSLPEGGNEQFF. The CDR3 DNA reads as TGTGCCAGCAGCTTACCCGAGGGAGGCAATGAGCAGTTCTTC. The chain recombines TRBV7-3 with TRBJ2-1; tentatively, D is TRBD2 (6 bases). V lost 2 bases and J 6 bases, leaving 11 bases between the germline ends. CDR1 and CDR2 (germline): SGHTA, FQGTGA. The CDR3 is 14 amino acids.

The chain links TRBV7-6 to TRBJ2-1, with D maybe TRBD2 (5 bases). V lost 2 bases, J lost 6 bases, and 17 bases lay in between. The CDR3 has 16 residues. The germline gives CDR1 SGHVS, CDR2 FNYEAQ. The chain's CDR3 is CASSLFEVGIANEQFF. CDR3 bases: TGTGCCAGCAGCTTATTTGAAGTCGGGATTGCCAATGAGCAGTTCTTC.

This clone was seen a few times. V and J are TRBV29-1 and TRBJ2-7, with D tentatively TRBD1 (5 bases). This CDR3 region has 15 residues. V lost 3 bases, J lost 0 bases, and 15 bases lay in between. Germline CDR1 reads SQVTM; CDR2 reads ANQGSEA. In DNA form, the CDR3 reads TGCAGCGTTGAGATACCCCGGCAGGGCTCCTACGAGCAGTACTTC. It encodes CSVEIPRQGSYEQYF.

This clone qualifies as hyperexpanded (1% or more). Other DNA variants within this sample encode the same CDR3. This sequence joins TRBV9 and TRBJ1-2; tentatively, D is TRBD1 (5 bases). The germline V gene has CDR1 SGDLS and CDR2 YYNGEE. The CDR3 has 15 residues. The V end lost 4 bases, the J end lost 2 bases, and 15 bases lay between the germline ends. The CDR3 region has the DNA TGTGCCAGCAGCCCACAAATCGGGGGAAACTATGGCTACACCTTC. Protein product: CASSPQIGGNYGYTF.

The chain recombines TRBV30 with TRBJ2-2; weak D call: TRBD2 (6 bases). Trimming removed 2 bases at V and 2 bases at J, with 12 bases between. Looked up from germline, CDR1 is GTSNPN and CDR2 is SVGIG (reference sequence). This CDR3 has 15 residues. The CDR3 reads CAWSRLEFNTGELFF. CDR3 nucleotide sequence: TGTGCCTGGAGTCGACTAGAGTTCAACACCGGGGAGCTGTTTTTT.

The V and J genes are TRBV5-4 and TRBJ1-3; D is uncertain. Deletions cut 4 bases from V and 7 bases from J, with 21 bases between. Germline assignment: CDR1 SGHNT and CDR2 YYREEE (reference sequence). The CDR3 covers 16 residues. The DNA of the CDR3 is TGTGCCAGCAGCCCTGCCCCTGGGAGGGATGGCAACACCATATATTTT. This sequence encodes CASSPAPGRDGNTIYF.

This rearrangement joins TRBV4-1 to TRBJ2-7; 10 nucleotides line up with TRBD2. Germline assignment: CDR1 MGHRA and CDR2 YSYEKL. This CDR3 comprises 16 residues. V gave up 1 base and J gave up 6 bases; unmatched junction bases: 9. This CDR3 reads CASSQVGTSEFREQYF. In DNA, the CDR3 is TGCGCCAGCAGCCAAGTTGGGACTAGCGAGTTCCGCGAGCAGTACTTC.

The CDR3 spells CASREQGSIDNEQFF. Here the CDR3 DNA reads TGTGCCAGCAGGGAACAGGGGTCAATCGACAATGAGCAGTTCTTC. This chain connects TRBV11-2 to TRBJ2-1; TRBD1 matches 7 bases. The CDR3 covers 15 residues. Per germline, CDR1 SGHAT and CDR2 FQNNGV. V gave up 6 bases and J gave up 5 bases; unmatched junction bases: 10.

The gene calls are TRBV28 and TRBJ2-7, with D tentatively TRBD1 (9 bases). The V gene lost 8 bases and the J gene lost 6 bases, with 32 bases spanning the gap. This CDR3 region has 18 residues. Germline CDR1 and CDR2: MDHEN and SYDVKM. The CDR3 coding sequence is TGTGCCAGCTCAGCCCGGTGGGGACAGGGATCGGGAGGGTCCGAGCAGTACTTC. This gives the protein CASSARWGQGSGGSEQYF.

This clone has only one observation. The V gene is TRBV7-3, the J gene TRBJ2-2; D ambiguous. The CDR3 is 16 residues long. Germline loops: CDR1 SGHTA, CDR2 FQGTGA. V gave up 1 base and J gave up 2 bases, with 11 bases separating them. The CDR3 DNA reads TGTGCCAGCAGCTTAATGGGTTCCCAAAACACCGGGGAGCTGTTTTTT. This translates into CASSLMGSQNTGELFF.

V is TRBV28 and J is TRBJ2-7; TRBD1 or TRBD2 may be the D gene (6 bases each). This CDR3 comprises 14 residues. Trimming left V 4 bases short and J 0 bases short, with 10 bases between. Germline CDR1 is MDHEN and CDR2 is SYDVKM. CDR3 coding DNA: TGTGCCAGCAGTTCGGGGGACACCTCCTACGAGCAGTACTTC. Amino acids: CASSSGDTSYEQYF.

The V call is TRBV5-1, the J call TRBJ2-5, with D unresolved. This CDR3 has 14 residues. The V and J ends lost 1 base and 1 base respectively, with 8 bases between them. Germline V gene sequence: CDR1 SGHRS, CDR2 YFSETQ. CDR3 in DNA: TGCGCCAGCAGCTTGAACACGCTCCAAGAGACCCAGTACTTC. It yields the protein CASSLNTLQETQYF. The whole variable domain, filled in from reference TRBV5-1 and TRBJ2-5, reads KAGVTQTPRYLIKTRGQQVTLSCSPISGHRSVSWYQQTPGQGLQFLFEYFSETQRNKGNFPGRFSGRQFSNSRSEMNVSTLELGDSALYLCASSLNTLQETQYFGPGTRLLVL.

The chain combines TRBV7-9 with TRBJ2-6, with a tentative D call TRBD1 (5 bases). The V end lost 5 bases, the J end lost 2 bases, and 13 bases lay between the germline ends. CDR1 SEHNR and CDR2 FQNEAQ come from the germline V gene (reference sequence). The CDR3 has 16 residues. The CDR3 loop reads CASSRSAGPGANVLTF. CDR3 DNA: TGTGCCAGCAGCCGAAGCGCAGGGCCTGGGGCCAACGTCCTGACTTTC.

This clone was seen just once. This CDR3 is CASSLGGTGASEQYF. CDR3 DNA: TGTGCCAGCAGCTTGGGTGGGACAGGGGCCTCCGAGCAGTACTTC. This rearrangement joins TRBV5-8 to TRBJ2-7; 10 nucleotides line up with TRBD1. CDR1 is SGHTS, CDR2 YDEGEE, per germline. CDR3 size: 15 residues. V shed 0 bases, J shed 6 bases, and the junction held 6 bases outside the gene matches.

The chain recombines TRBV6-6 with TRBJ1-5; D may be TRBD1 (5 bases). The V end was cut by 5 bases, the J end by 4 bases, with 9 bases between. This CDR3 spans 13 amino acids. From germline, CDR1 is MNHNY and CDR2 SVGAGI (reference sequence). Written as DNA, the CDR3 is TGTGCCAGCAGTAGACAGATAAATCAGCCCCAGCATTTT. It codes for CASSRQINQPQHF.

This chain links TRBV5-1 with TRBJ2-1; 9 nucleotides agree with TRBD2. After removal of 5 bases from V and 7 bases from J, the junction contained 25 bases not matched to a gene. Germline V CDR1 and CDR2: SGHRS, YFSETQ. This CDR3 is 20 amino acids long. The CDR3 sequence is CASRQQRGLRAGGPSNEQFF. The CDR3 nucleotides read TGCGCCAGCAGGCAGCAGAGGGGGCTCCGGGCGGGAGGGCCTTCTAATGAGCAGTTCTTC.

This chain uses TRBV7-9 with TRBJ1-5; D is unclear. This CDR3 is 15 amino acids long. Between the trimmed V and J ends, which lost 1 base and 0 bases, there was a span of 7 bases. Germline V lookup: CDR1 SEHNR, CDR2 FQNEAQ (reference sequence). In nucleotides, the CDR3 is TGTGCCAGCAGCTTAGGGTCACTTAGCAATCAGCCCCAGCATTTT. Translation: CASSLGSLSNQPQHF.

The chain has TRBV6-5 and TRBJ2-5; 10 nucleotides line up with TRBD1. CDR3 length: 14 residues. Germline V gene sequence: CDR1 MNHEY, CDR2 SVGAGI. With 6 bases clipped from V and 6 bases from J, the junction kept 7 bases outside the gene matches. The CDR3 DNA reads TGTGCCAGCAGCCCCGGACAGGGGGGTCAGACCCAGTACTTC. It specifies CASSPGQGGQTQYF.

The chain recombines TRBV5-4 with TRBJ1-2; D gene unclear. Looked up from germline, CDR1 is SGHNT and CDR2 is YYREEE (reference sequence). The CDR3 length is 14 residues. Trimming took 1 base from V and 6 from J, leaving 13 bases between them. Here the CDR3 DNA reads TGTGCCAGCAGCTTGTGGCGGGATTTAGATGGCTACACCTTC. Translation gives CASSLWRDLDGYTF.

This clone was seen just once. CDR3: CASSPQMSSYEQYF. CDR3 coding DNA: TGTGCCAGCAGCCCTCAGATGAGCTCCTACGAGCAGTACTTC. The chain is built from TRBV28 and TRBJ2-7; D is uncertain. In germline, CDR1 is MDHEN, CDR2 SYDVKM. Trimming cost V 6 bases and J 0 bases, with 12 bases left between them. The CDR3 contains 14 residues.

This clone was counted only a few times. The chain joins TRBV6-6 to TRBJ2-2; either TRBD1 or TRBD2 may fit D (5 bases each). This CDR3 spans 16 amino acids. The germline gives CDR1 MNHNY, CDR2 SVGAGI (reference sequence). The ends were cut back, 2 bases at V and 0 bases at J, with 10 bases in the middle. This chain's CDR3 is CASSYPPGPNTGELFF. CDR3 DNA sequence: TGTGCCAGCAGTTACCCTCCGGGACCGAACACCGGGGAGCTGTTTTTT.